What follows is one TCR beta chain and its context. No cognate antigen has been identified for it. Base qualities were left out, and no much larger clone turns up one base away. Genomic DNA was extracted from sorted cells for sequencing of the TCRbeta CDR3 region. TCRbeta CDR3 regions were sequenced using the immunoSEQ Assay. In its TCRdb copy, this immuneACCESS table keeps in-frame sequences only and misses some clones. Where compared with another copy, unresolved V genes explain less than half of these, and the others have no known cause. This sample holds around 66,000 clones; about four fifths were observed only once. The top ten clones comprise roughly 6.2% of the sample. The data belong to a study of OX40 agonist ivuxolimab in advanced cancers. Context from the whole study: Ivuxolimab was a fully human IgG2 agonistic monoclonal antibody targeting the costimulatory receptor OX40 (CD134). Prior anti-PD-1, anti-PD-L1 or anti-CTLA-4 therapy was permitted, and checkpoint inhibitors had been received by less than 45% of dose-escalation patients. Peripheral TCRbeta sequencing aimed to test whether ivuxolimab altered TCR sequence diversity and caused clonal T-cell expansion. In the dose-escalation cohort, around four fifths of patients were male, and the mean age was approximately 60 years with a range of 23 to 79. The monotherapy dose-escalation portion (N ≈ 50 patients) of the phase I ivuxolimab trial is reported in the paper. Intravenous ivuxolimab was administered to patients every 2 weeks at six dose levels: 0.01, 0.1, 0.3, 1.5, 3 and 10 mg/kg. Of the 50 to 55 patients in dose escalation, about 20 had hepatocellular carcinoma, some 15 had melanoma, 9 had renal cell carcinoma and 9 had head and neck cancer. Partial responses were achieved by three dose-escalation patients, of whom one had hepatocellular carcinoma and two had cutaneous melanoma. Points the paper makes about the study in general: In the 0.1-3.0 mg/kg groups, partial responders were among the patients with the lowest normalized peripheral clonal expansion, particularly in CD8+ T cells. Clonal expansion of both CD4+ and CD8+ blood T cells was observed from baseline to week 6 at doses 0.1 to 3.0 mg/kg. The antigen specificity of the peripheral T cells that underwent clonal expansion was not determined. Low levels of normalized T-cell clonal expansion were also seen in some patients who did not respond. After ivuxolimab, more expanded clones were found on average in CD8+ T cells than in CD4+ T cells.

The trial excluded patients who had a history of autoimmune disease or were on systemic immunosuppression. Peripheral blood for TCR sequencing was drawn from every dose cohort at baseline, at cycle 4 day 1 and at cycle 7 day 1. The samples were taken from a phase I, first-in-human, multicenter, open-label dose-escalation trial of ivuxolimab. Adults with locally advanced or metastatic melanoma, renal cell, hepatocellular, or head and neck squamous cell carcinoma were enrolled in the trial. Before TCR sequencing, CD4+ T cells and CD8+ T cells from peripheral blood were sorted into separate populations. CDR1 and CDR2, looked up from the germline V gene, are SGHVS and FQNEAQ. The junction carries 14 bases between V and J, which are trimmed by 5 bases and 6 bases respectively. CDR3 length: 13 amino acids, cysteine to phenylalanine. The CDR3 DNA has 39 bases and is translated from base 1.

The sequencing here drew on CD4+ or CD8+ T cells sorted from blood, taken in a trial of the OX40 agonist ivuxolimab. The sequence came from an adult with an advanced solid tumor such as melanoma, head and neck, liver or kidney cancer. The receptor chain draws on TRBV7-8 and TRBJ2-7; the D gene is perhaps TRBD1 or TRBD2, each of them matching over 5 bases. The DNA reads TGTGCCAGCAGCCTCCACACAGGACTCGAGCAGTACTTC. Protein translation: CASSLHTGLEQYF.